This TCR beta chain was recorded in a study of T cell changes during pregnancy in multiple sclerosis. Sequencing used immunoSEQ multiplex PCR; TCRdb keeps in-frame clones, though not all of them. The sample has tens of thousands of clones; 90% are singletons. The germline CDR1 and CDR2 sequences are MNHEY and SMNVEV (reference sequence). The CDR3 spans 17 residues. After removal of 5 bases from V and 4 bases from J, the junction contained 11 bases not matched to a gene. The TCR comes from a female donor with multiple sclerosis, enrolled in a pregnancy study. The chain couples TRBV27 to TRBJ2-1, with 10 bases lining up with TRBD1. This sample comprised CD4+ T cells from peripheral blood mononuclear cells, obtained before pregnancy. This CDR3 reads CASSPRTGGRLYNEQFF. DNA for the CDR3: TGTGCCAGCAGTCCCCGGACAGGGGGAAGGTTATACAATGAGCAGTTCTTC.